This TCR beta chain was documented in a study of T cell responses to AZD1222 COVID-19 vaccine. Comments on this clone: Its antigen is undetermined.

The CDR3 extends over 15 amino acids. Trimming cost V 0 bases and J 0 bases, with 7 bases left between them. Germline values: CDR1 SGDLS, CDR2 YYNGEE. Profiled with immunoSEQ multiplex PCR; TCRdb holds only in-frame clones, not every one. This repertoire shows approximately 89,000 clones, 70% to 90% found once; its top ten account for about 14%. General study points: As reported, nearly half of all spike-specific TCRs target variant regions that are unmutated. Vaccination with two AZD1222 doses was followed by a rise in Spike-specific TCR breadth and depth. Clonal diversity was possibly underestimated, and white British individuals and females predominated among donors. Repertoires were collected only later (after the peak T cell response had occurred).

The TCR comes from an adult in good health. This sequence joins TRBV9 and TRBJ1-3; D might be TRBD1 (5 bases). The specimen comprised peripheral blood, sampled on day 0 of AZD1222 vaccination. Here the CDR3 reads CASSVEGFSGNTIYF. The CDR3, as DNA: TGTGCCAGCAGCGTAGAGGGGTTCTCTGGAAACACCATATATTTT.